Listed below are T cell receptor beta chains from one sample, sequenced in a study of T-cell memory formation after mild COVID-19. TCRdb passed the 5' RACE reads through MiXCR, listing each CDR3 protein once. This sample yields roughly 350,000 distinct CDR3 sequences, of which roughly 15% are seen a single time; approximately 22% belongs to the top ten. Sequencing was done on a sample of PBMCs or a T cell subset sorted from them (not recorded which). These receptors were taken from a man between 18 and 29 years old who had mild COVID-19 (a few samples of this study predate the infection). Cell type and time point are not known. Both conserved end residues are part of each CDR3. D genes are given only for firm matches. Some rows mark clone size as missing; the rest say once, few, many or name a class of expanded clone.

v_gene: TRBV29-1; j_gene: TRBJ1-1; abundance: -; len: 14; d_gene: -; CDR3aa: CSVAQGALFTEAFF; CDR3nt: TGCAGCGTTGCTCAAGGGGCGCTTTTTACTGAAGCTTTCTTT
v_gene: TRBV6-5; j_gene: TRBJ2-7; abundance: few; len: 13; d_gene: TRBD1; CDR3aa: CASRNRGRDEQYF; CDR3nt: TGTGCCAGCAGGAACAGGGGGCGGGACGAGCAGTACTTC
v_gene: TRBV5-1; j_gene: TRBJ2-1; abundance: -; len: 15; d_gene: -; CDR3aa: CASSLNGASYNEQFF; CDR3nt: TGCGCCAGCAGCTTGAACGGGGCATCCTACAATGAGCAGTTCTTC
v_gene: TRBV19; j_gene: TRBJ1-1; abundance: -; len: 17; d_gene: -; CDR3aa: CASSIPRARGENTEAFF; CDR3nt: TGTGCCAGTAGTATCCCTCGGGCCAGGGGAGAGAACACTGAAGCTTTCTTT
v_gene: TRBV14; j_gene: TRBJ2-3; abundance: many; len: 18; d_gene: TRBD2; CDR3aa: CASSQPETSGGATDTQYF; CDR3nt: TGTGCCAGCAGCCAACCTGAGACTAGCGGGGGGGCAACAGATACGCAGTATTTT
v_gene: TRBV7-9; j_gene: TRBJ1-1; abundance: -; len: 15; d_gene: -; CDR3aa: CASSYRALGTGEAFF; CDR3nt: TGTGCCAGCAGCTACCGGGCCCTGGGGACTGGTGAAGCTTTCTTT
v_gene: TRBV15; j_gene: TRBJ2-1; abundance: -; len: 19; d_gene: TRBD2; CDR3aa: CATSREGGGALSSYNEQFF; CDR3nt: TGTGCCACCAGCAGAGAGGGCGGGGGGGCCCTGAGCTCCTACAATGAGCAGTTCTTC
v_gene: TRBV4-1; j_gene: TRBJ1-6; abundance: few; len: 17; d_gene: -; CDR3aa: CASSQPGRQGYNSPLHF; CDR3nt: TGCGCCAGCAGCCAACCCGGACGCCAGGGCTATAATTCACCCCTCCACTTT
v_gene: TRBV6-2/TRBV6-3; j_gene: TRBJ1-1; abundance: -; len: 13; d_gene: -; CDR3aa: CASSYLGAREAFF; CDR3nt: TGTGCCAGCAGTTACTTGGGAGCACGGGAAGCTTTCTTT
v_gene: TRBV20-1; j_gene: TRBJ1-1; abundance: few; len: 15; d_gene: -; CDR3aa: CSATPSRGPNTEAFF; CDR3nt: TGCAGTGCAACCCCCTCCCGGGGGCCGAACACTGAAGCTTTCTTT
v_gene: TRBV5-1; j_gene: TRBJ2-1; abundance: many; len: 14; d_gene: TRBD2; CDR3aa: CASSPIGSGTKQFF; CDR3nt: TGCGCCAGCAGCCCCATTGGTAGCGGGACTAAGCAGTTCTTC
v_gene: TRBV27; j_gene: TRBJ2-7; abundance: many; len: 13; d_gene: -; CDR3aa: CASSFQGPYEQYF; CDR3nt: TGTGCCAGCAGTTTTCAGGGCCCCTACGAGCAGTACTTC
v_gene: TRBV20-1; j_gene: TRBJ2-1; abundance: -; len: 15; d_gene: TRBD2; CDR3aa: CSARVVAGGPNEQFF; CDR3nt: TGCAGTGCTAGAGTGGTAGCGGGGGGGCCGAATGAGCAGTTCTTC
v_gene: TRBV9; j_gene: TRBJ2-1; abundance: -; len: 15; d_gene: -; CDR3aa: CASSTRQGGHNEQFF; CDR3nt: TGTGCCAGCAGCACCAGACAGGGAGGCCACAATGAGCAGTTCTTC
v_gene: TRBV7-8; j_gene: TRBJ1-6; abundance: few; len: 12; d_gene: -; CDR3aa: CASSPHTSPLHF; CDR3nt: TGTGCCAGCAGCCCGCATACCTCACCCCTCCACTTT
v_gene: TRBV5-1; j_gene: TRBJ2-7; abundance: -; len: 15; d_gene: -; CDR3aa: CASSNGRGERDEQYF; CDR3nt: TGCGCCAGCAGCAATGGACGGGGTGAGAGAGACGAGCAGTACTTC
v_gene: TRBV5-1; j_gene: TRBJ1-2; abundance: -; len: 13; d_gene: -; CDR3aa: CASSWSGDYGYTF; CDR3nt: TGCGCCAGCAGCTGGTCCGGGGACTATGGCTACACCTTC
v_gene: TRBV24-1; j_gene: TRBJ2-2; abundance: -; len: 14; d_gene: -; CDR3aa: CATSGETSTGDLFF; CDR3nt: TGTGCCACCAGTGGGGAAACAAGCACCGGGGATCTGTTTTTT
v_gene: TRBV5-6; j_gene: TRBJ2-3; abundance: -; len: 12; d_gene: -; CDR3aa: CASSMGTNTQYF; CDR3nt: TGTGCCAGCAGCATGGGTACGAATACGCAGTATTTT
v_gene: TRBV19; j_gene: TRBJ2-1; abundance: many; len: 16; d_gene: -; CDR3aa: CASSSDAGKGHYEQFF; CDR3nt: TGTGCCAGTAGTTCAGACGCCGGTAAGGGACATTATGAGCAGTTCTTC
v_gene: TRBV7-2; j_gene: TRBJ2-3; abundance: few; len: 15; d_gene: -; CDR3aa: CASSLVRGTQDTQYF; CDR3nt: TGTGCCAGCAGCTTAGTACGGGGGACACAAGATACGCAGTATTTT
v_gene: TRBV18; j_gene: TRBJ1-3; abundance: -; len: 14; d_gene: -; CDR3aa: CASSPRGIGNTIYF; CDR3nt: TGTGCCAGCTCACCCAGGGGAATCGGAAACACCATATATTTT
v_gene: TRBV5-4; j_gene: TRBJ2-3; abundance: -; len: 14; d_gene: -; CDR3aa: CASSWGGVWDTQYF; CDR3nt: TGTGCCAGCAGCTGGGGGGGCGTTTGGGATACGCAGTATTTT
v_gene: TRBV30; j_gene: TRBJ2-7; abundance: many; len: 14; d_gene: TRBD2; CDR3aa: CAWSVLAGVYEQYF; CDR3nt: TGTGCCTGGAGTGTTCTAGCGGGGGTCTACGAGCAGTACTTC
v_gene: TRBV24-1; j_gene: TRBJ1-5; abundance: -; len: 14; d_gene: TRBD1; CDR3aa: CATSDVTGDQPQHF; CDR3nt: TGTGCCACCAGTGATGTAACAGGGGATCAGCCCCAGCATTTT
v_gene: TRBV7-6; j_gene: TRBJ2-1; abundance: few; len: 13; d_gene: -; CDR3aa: CASSFETSGEQFF; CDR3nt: TGTGCCAGCAGCTTTGAGACCTCGGGTGAGCAGTTCTTC
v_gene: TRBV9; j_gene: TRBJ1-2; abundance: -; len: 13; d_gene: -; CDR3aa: CASSGRGRVGYTF; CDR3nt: TGTGCCAGCAGCGGGAGGGGAAGGGTTGGCTACACCTTC
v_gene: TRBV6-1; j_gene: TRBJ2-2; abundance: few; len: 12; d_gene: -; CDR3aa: CASSRFVGELFF; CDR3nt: TGTGCCAGCAGTAGGTTTGTCGGGGAGCTGTTTTTT
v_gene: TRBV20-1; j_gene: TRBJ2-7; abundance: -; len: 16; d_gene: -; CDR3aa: CSARPDGNPRGYEQYF; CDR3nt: TGCAGTGCTCGGCCAGACGGAAACCCTAGAGGCTACGAGCAGTACTTC
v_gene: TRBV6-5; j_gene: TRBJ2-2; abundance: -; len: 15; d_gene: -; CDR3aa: CASSTRGDYIGELFF; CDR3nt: TGTGCCAGCAGTACCCGAGGAGACTACATCGGGGAGCTGTTTTTT
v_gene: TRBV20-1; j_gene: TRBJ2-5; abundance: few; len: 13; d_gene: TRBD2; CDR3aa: CSVPSGEGETQYF; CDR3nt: TGCAGTGTCCCGAGCGGGGAAGGAGAGACCCAGTACTTC
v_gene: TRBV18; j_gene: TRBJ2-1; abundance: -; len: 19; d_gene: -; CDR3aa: CASSPPPGRVSQGANEQFF; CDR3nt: TGTGCCAGCTCGCCACCCCCCGGGAGGGTCTCTCAGGGGGCCAATGAGCAGTTCTTC
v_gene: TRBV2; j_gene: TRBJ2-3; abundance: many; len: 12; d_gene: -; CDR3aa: CASSGPEDTQYF; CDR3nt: TGTGCCAGCAGTGGACCGGAGGATACGCAGTATTTT
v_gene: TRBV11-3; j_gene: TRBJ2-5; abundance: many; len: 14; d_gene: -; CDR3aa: CASSPSGSQETQYF; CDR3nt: TGTGCCAGCAGCCCATCCGGGAGTCAAGAGACCCAGTACTTC
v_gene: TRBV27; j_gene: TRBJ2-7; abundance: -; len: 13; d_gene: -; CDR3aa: CASSPLGPYEQYF; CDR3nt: TGTGCCAGCAGTCCTTTAGGCCCCTACGAGCAGTACTTC
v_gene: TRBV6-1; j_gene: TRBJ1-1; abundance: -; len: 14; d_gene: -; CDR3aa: CASSEADRNTEAFF; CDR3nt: TGTGCCAGCAGTGAAGCCGACAGGAACACTGAAGCTTTCTTT
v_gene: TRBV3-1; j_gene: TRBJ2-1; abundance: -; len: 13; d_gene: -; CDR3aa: CASSQGGRNEQFF; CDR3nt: TGTGCCAGCAGCCAAGGGGGGAGGAATGAGCAGTTCTTC
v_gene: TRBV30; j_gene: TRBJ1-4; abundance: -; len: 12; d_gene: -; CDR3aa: CAWSVLREKLFF; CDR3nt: TGTGCCTGGAGTGTATTGCGTGAAAAACTGTTTTTT
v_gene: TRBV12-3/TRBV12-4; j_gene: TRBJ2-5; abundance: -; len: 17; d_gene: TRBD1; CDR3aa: CASSSAIDRGPVKTQYF; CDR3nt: TGTGCCAGCAGTTCTGCGATTGACAGGGGGCCGGTGAAGACCCAGTACTTC
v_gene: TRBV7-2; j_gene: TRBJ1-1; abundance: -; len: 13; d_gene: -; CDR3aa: CASRYRDLAEAFF; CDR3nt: TGTGCCAGCAGATACAGGGACCTTGCTGAAGCTTTCTTT
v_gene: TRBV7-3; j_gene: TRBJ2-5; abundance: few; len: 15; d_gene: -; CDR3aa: CASSPYGQYQETQYF; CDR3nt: TGTGCCAGCAGCCCGTACGGACAGTACCAAGAGACCCAGTACTTC
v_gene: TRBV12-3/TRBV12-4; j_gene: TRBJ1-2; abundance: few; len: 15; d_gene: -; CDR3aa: CASRYWTPANYGYTF; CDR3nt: TGTGCCAGCAGGTATTGGACTCCAGCTAACTATGGCTACACCTTC
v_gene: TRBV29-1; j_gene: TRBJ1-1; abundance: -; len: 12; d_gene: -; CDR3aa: CSVVSIGGEAFF; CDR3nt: TGCAGCGTTGTTAGTATAGGAGGTGAAGCTTTCTTT
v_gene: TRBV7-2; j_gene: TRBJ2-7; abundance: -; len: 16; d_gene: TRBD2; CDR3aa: CASSLGLAGGQHEQYF; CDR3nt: TGTGCCAGCAGCTTAGGACTAGCGGGGGGGCAACACGAGCAGTACTTC
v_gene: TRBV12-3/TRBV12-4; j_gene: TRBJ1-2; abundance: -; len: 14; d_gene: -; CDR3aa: CASSPGREVHGYTF; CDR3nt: TGTGCCAGCAGCCCGGGGCGGGAGGTGCATGGCTACACCTTC
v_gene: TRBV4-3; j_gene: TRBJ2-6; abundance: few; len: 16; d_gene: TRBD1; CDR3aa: CASSPNRGSGANVLTF; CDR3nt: TGCGCCAGCAGCCCGAACAGGGGCAGTGGGGCCAACGTCCTGACTTTC
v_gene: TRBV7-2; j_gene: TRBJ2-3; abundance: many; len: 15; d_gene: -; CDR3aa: CASSPVWTSTDTQYF; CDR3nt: TGTGCCAGCAGCCCCGTATGGACCAGCACAGATACGCAGTATTTT
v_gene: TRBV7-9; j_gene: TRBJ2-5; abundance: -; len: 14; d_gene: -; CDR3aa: CASSVADSGETQYF; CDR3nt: TGTGCCAGCAGCGTGGCTGACAGTGGCGAGACCCAGTACTTC
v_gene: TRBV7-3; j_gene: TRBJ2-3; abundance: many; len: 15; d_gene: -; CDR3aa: CASSLDYSSTDTQYF; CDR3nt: TGTGCCAGCAGCTTAGACTACTCTAGCACAGATACGCAGTATTTT
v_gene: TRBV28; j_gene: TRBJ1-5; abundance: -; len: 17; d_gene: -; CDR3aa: CASSLYQVWQVFQPQHF; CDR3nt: TGTGCCAGCAGTTTATACCAGGTGTGGCAGGTCTTTCAGCCCCAGCATTTT
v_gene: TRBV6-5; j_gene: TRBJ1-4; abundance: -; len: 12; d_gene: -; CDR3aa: CASSYSTNRLFF; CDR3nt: TGTGCCAGCAGTTACTCGACTAACAGGCTGTTTTTT
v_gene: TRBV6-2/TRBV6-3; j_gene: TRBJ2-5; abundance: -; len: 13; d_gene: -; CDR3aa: CASRGSSVETQYF; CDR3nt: TGTGCCAGCAGGGGTAGTAGCGTCGAGACCCAGTACTTC
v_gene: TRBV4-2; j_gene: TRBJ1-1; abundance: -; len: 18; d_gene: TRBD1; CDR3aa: CASSIVSGTEVRNTEAFF; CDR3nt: TGTGCCAGCAGCATCGTCTCCGGGACAGAGGTAAGGAACACTGAAGCTTTCTTT
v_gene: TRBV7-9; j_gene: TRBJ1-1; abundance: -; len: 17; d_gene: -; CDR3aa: CASSSTPTGSPNTEAFF; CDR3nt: TGTGCCAGCAGCTCCACTCCAACAGGGTCACCGAACACTGAAGCTTTCTTT
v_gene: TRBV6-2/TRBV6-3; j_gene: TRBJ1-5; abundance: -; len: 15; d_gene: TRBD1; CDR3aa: CASRRDRGSNQPQHF; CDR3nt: TGTGCCAGCAGAAGGGACAGGGGTAGCAATCAGCCCCAGCATTTT
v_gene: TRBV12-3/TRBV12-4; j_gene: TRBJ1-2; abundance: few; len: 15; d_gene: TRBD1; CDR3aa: CASHLSYRGLYGYTF; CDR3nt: TGTGCCAGCCACCTGTCTTACAGGGGCCTCTATGGCTACACCTTC
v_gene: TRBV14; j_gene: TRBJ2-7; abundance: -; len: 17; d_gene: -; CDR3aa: CASSRPTVRGRSYEQYF; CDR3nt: TGTGCCAGCAGCCGGCCAACCGTCCGGGGGCGATCCTACGAGCAGTACTTC
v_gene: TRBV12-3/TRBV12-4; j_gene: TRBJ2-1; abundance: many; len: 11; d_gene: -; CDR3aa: CASISGNEQFF; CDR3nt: TGTGCCAGCATCTCAGGAAATGAGCAGTTCTTC
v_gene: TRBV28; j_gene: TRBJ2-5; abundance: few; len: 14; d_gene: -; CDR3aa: CASSLSFRGETQYF; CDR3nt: TGTGCCAGCAGTTTATCATTCAGGGGAGAGACCCAGTACTTC
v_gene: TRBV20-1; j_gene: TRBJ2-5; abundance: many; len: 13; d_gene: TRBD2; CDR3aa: CSARGTSRETQYF; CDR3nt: TGCAGTGCTCGCGGGACTAGCCGGGAGACCCAGTACTTC